These 22 T cell receptor beta chains came from one sample sequenced in a study of T cells in Graves' hyperthyroidism and ophthalmopathy. TCR beta CDR3 regions were amplified from RNA. The HTBI set primed first-round TCR CDR3 RT-PCR. One entry per CDR3 protein results from TCRdb running MiXCR on the multiplex PCR reads. Found here are some 270,000 distinct CDR3 sequences, about 13% of them singletons; the top ten hold around 8%. Sequenced input: blood. These receptor sequences come from a woman aged 40 to 50 with Graves' hyperthyroidism.

This clonotype has a count of ten or more. V is TRBV12-3 or TRBV12-4 and J is TRBJ1-5; D gene ambiguous. The germline V and J ends were trimmed by 6 bases and 3 bases, with 15 bases remaining between them. This CDR3 has 15 amino acids. The CDR3 loop reads CASSPFGLFNQPQHF. Here the CDR3 DNA reads TGTGCCAGCAGCCCGTTCGGACTGTTCAATCAGCCCCAGCATTTT.

This clonotype has a count of ten or more. V and J are TRBV2 and TRBJ1-3; possible D gene TRBD1, 6 bases. Trimming shortened V by 3 bases and J by 2 bases, and 14 bases separated the two germline ends. The germline gives CDR1 SNHLY, CDR2 FYNNEI. The CDR3 has 16 residues. CDR3: CASSEVETGPGNTIYF. For the CDR3, the DNA is TGTGCCAGCAGTGAGGTGGAGACAGGTCCTGGAAACACCATATATTTT.

This clonotype was recorded at least ten times. The chain combines TRBV14 with TRBJ1-1, with a tentative D call TRBD1 (6 bases). The CDR3 is 15 residues long. V lost 6 bases, J lost 1 base, and 15 bases lay in between. Germline V CDR1 and CDR2: SGHDN, FVKESK. CDR3 sequence reads: CASRVTGGANTEAFF. In DNA, the CDR3 is TGTGCCAGCAGGGTCACGGGGGGCGCGAACACTGAAGCTTTCTTT.

This clonotype was counted at least ten times. CDR3 residues: CASSIAWDDSNQPQHF. CDR3 in DNA: TGTGCCAGTAGTATAGCCTGGGACGATAGCAATCAGCCCCAGCATTTT. The chain links TRBV19 to TRBJ1-5; tentatively, D is TRBD1 (5 bases). Trimming removed 1 base from V and 0 bases from J, with 10 bases in between. From germline, CDR1 is LNHDA and CDR2 SQIVND (reference sequence). This CDR3 region has 16 residues.

There are many counts of this clonotype. The CDR3 DNA is TGTGCCAGCAGCCTCAGAGGGACAGGGGACACAGATACGCAGTATTTT. Protein: CASSLRGTGDTDTQYF. V is TRBV5-6 and J is TRBJ2-3, with TRBD1 matching 10 bases. V trimming: 4 bases; J trimming: 2 bases; junction bases outside the gene matches: 7. Germline V gene lookup returns CDR1 SGHDT and CDR2 YYEEEE. This CDR3 spans 16 amino acids.

The rearrangement joins TRBV4-1 to TRBJ2-1; D ambiguous. Germline V gives CDR1 MGHRA, CDR2 YSYEKL. The CDR3 runs to 17 residues. The V gene lost 1 base and the J gene lost 6 bases, with 19 bases spanning the gap. The CDR3 DNA reads as TGCGCCAGCAGCCAAGCGGGTATCTCACTCCGAGCCAATGAGCAGTTCTTC. This codes for CASSQAGISLRANEQFF.

This clonotype has more than one count but fewer than ten. The V gene is TRBV29-1, the J gene TRBJ2-5, with a weak D call TRBD2 (6 bases). Germline assignment: CDR1 SQVTM and CDR2 ANQGSEA. V lost 3 bases, J lost 11 bases, and 22 bases lay in between. The CDR3 is made up of 14 amino acids. As DNA, the CDR3 is TGCAGCGTTGAGCCTAGCGAAATAAATAAGGTTCAGTACTTC. It yields the protein CSVEPSEINKVQYF.

This clonotype was recorded many times. This chain joins TRBV12-3 or TRBV12-4 and TRBJ1-1; D not certain. The CDR3 runs 14 residues. With 6 bases removed from V and 9 bases from J, the gap between germline ends came to 20 bases. The CDR3 region has the DNA TGTGCCAGCAGCCCAAGGCGGAGAATCTCTAAAGCTTTCTTT. Protein sequence: CASSPRRRISKAFF.

There are a few counts of this clonotype. V and J are TRBV19 and TRBJ2-6; the D is unclear. The CDR3 contains 16 residues. Germline values: CDR1 LNHDA, CDR2 SQIVND (reference sequence). The V end lost 4 bases, the J end lost 0 bases, and 10 bases lay between the germline ends. The CDR3 region is CASSRWVGSGANVLTF. The CDR3 nucleotides are TGTGCCAGTAGTAGGTGGGTGGGCTCTGGGGCCAACGTCCTGACTTTC.

This clonotype was counted a few times. V usage is TRBV20-1 and J usage is TRBJ1-4; D gene unclear. CDR3 size: 15 residues. CDR1 and CDR2 from the germline V gene are DFQATT and SNEGSKA (reference sequence). The V gene lost 1 base and the J gene lost 7 bases, with 16 bases spanning the gap. CDR3 residues: CSARVSLPVGEKLFF. DNA of the CDR3: TGCAGTGCTAGAGTATCGTTGCCAGTTGGTGAAAAACTGTTTTTT.

In this sample, this clonotype turned up many times. The chain uses TRBV20-1 and TRBJ2-1, with a tentative D call TRBD1 (5 bases). CDR1 and CDR2 (germline): DFQATT, SNEGSKA (reference sequence). V was trimmed by 2 bases and J by 6 bases, leaving 14 bases between them. This CDR3 is 14 amino acids long. The CDR3 protein is CSARRGEFFNEQFF. Written as DNA, the CDR3 is TGCAGTGCTAGAAGGGGCGAGTTCTTCAATGAGCAGTTCTTC.

About this clonotype: Since a much larger clone is just one base distant, this may be a read error. V is TRBV10-3 and J is TRBJ1-4, with no clear D. Germline V gene sequence: CDR1 ENHRY, CDR2 SYGVKD. V was cut by 5 bases and J by 0 bases, with 10 bases left in between. CDR3 length equals 15 residues. CDR3 protein: CAISFSPATNEKLFF. Here the CDR3 DNA reads TGTGCCATCAGTTTTTCACCGGCAACTAATGAAAAACTGTTTTTT.

The chain has TRBV5-5 and TRBJ1-6; D remains ambiguous. CDR1 and CDR2 (germline): SGHKS, YYEKEE (reference sequence). V shed 7 bases and J shed 10 bases, with 18 bases lying between them. This CDR3 comprises 14 residues. DNA for the CDR3: TGTGCCAGCGACTCCTTCGGGGAATCCTCACCCCTCCACTTT. Translating gives CASDSFGESSPLHF.

This clonotype was counted once. V gene TRBV2 combines with J gene TRBJ2-1; TRBD2 agrees at 10 bases. CDR3 length equals 14 residues. V lost 5 bases to trimming and J lost 6 bases; unmatched junction nucleotides: 4. Germline V gene lookup returns CDR1 SNHLY and CDR2 FYNNEI. The CDR3 coding sequence is TGTGCCAGCAGTCCCCAGCGGGGGGGCAATGAGCAGTTCTTC. It yields the protein CASSPQRGGNEQFF.

This clonotype was observed many times. This chain's CDR3 is CASSGQGGTDTQYF. The CDR3 coding sequence is TGTGCCAGCAGTGGACAGGGCGGGACAGATACGCAGTATTTT. V usage is TRBV2 and J usage is TRBJ2-3; 7 nucleotides align to TRBD1. Trimming took 4 bases from V and 3 from J; bases not matched to a gene: 4. Germline loops: CDR1 SNHLY, CDR2 FYNNEI. CDR3 length: 14 amino acids.

This clonotype was counted a few times. The chain combines TRBV6-1 with TRBJ2-2; D ambiguous. Germline values: CDR1 MNHNS, CDR2 SASEGT. Between the trimmed V and J ends, which lost 6 bases and 7 bases, there was a span of 9 bases. There are 12 residues in the CDR3. CDR3 amino acids: CASRQAGGELFF. DNA for the CDR3: TGTGCCAGCAGACAAGCCGGCGGGGAGCTGTTTTTT.

This clonotype was counted ten times or more. This sequence joins TRBV7-8 and TRBJ2-2; D unclear. V was cut by 4 bases and J by 0 bases, with 9 bases left in between. Germline CDR1 reads SGHVS; CDR2 reads FQNEAQ. This CDR3 is 15 amino acids long. The CDR3 here is CASSYSMSNTGELFF. CDR3 bases: TGTGCCAGCAGCTACTCTATGTCGAACACCGGGGAGCTGTTTTTT. The full variable domain, rest sourced from reference TRBV7-8 and TRBJ2-2, is GAGVSQSPRYKVAKRGQDVALRCDPISGHVSLFWYQQALGQGPEFLTYFQNEAQLDKSGLPSDRFFAERPEGSVSTLKIQRTQQEDSAVYLCASSYSMSNTGELFFGEGSRLTVL.

This clonotype was counted a few times. The J gene is TRBJ1-1, the V gene TRBV19; possibly TRBD1 for D (5 bases). The CDR3 contains 11 residues. The V end lost 3 bases, the J end lost 11 bases, and 10 bases lay between the germline ends. Germline-derived CDR1 and CDR2 are LNHDA and SQIVND (reference sequence). The CDR3 reads CASSIGARAFF. Here the CDR3 DNA reads TGTGCCAGTAGTATTGGGGCCCGCGCTTTCTTT. The variable domain in full, with the rest retrieved from reference TRBV19 and TRBJ1-1, is DGGITQSPKYLFRKEGQNVTLSCEQNLNHDAMYWYRQDPGQGLRLIYYSQIVNDFQKGDIAEGYSVSREKKESFPLTVTSAQKNPTAFYLCASSIGARAFFGQGTRLTVV.

The table lists this clonotype with many counts. This chain uses TRBV2 with TRBJ1-5, with a tentative D call TRBD1 (5 bases). Trimming removed 4 bases from V and 6 bases from J, with 13 bases in between. CDR3 length: 14 amino acids. CDR1 SNHLY and CDR2 FYNNEI come from the germline V gene. The CDR3 protein is CASSGDGGGQPQHF. CDR3 bases: TGTGCCAGCAGTGGGGACGGTGGTGGTCAGCCCCAGCATTTT.

There are many counts of this clonotype. This sequence joins TRBV3-1 and TRBJ2-5; 8 nucleotides agree with TRBD2. After removal of 4 bases from V and 7 bases from J, the junction contained 8 bases not matched to a gene. This CDR3 contains 14 residues. Per the germline V gene, CDR1 is LGHDT and CDR2 is YNNKEL (reference sequence). In nucleotides, the CDR3 is TGTGCCAGCAGCCTTAACGGCGCGGGAGGGACCCAGTACTTC. Encoded protein: CASSLNGAGGTQYF.

The chain links TRBV20-1 to TRBJ2-7; D gene unclear. The germline CDR1 and CDR2 sequences are DFQATT and SNEGSKA (reference sequence). The CDR3 has 13 residues. V lost 2 bases to trimming and J lost 2 bases, with 10 bases between them. The CDR3 nucleotides read TGCAGTGCTAGATTAAGTGGTGCCTACGAGCAGTACTTC. Translation: CSARLSGAYEQYF.

This clonotype was seen ten or more times. This chain connects TRBV29-1 to TRBJ2-7; possibly TRBD1 for D (6 bases). Trimming stripped 1 base from V and 3 bases from J, with 13 bases between. This CDR3 region has 14 residues. CDR1 and CDR2 (germline): SQVTM, ANQGSEA. The CDR3 reads CSVEVNQGSYEQYF. The DNA for the CDR3 is TGCAGCGTTGAAGTCAACCAGGGGAGCTACGAGCAGTACTTC.